A selection of T cell receptor beta chains follows, all from one sample in a study of blood T cell repertoires in COVID-19. This table comes from immunoSEQ multiplex PCR, and its TCRdb copy is limited to in-frame clones, with some not included. The sample lists approximately 190,000 clones; about 80% were seen once. Sequenced sample: peripheral blood. The origin of the receptors is a human donor with acute or convalescent COVID-19. The donor label of this sample is uncertain. CDR3s include the opening cysteine and the closing phenylalanine or tryptophan. D genes are given only for firm matches. Expanded clones get a size class; other rows say once, few or many, or leave the size out.

d_gene	j_gene	v_gene	abundance	CDR3nt	CDR3aa
.	TRBJ1-6	TRBV5-6	.	TGTGCCAGGGGTATTCGGGGGAATTCACCCCTCCACTTT	CARGIRGNSPLHF
.	TRBJ1-1	TRBV6-5	.	TGTGCCAGCAGGAAGTGGGACACCAAGACTGCGGCGGCTTTCTTT	CASRKWDTKTAAAFF
TRBD1	TRBJ1-5	TRBV6-2/TRBV6-3	.	TGTGCCAGCAGCTCGGACAGGGCGGGTCAGCCCCAGCATTTT	CASSSDRAGQPQHF
TRBD1	TRBJ1-5	TRBV19	.	TGTGCCAGTAGTGCACTCGGGACAGGGCGCAATCAGCCCCAGCATTTT	CASSALGTGRNQPQHF
.	TRBJ2-7	TRBV4-3	.	TGCGCCAGCAGCCCGTGGCGGGACTCAGGAGAGCAGTACTTC	CASSPWRDSGEQYF
TRBD1	TRBJ2-5	TRBV7-6	.	TGTGCCAGCAGCCCGATATTGGGGACAGGGGGGCAAGAGACCCAGTACTTC	CASSPILGTGGQETQYF
.	TRBJ2-1	TRBV28	.	TGTGCCAGCAGTTCCAACAATGAGCAGTTCTTC	CASSSNNEQFF
.	TRBJ1-5	TRBV24-1	.	TGTGCCACCAGCCAGGCCTCTGAGAAGCCCCAGCATTTT	CATSQASEKPQHF
TRBD1	TRBJ2-7	TRBV6-5	.	TGTGCCAGCAGTTACTCGGGACAGTACGAGCAGTACTTC	CASSYSGQYEQYF
TRBD1	TRBJ2-3	TRBV24-1	.	TGTGCCACCAGTGATCCGGGACAGGGCACAGATACGCAGTATTTT	CATSDPGQGTDTQYF
.	TRBJ1-5	TRBV19	.	TGTGCCAGTAGTATCCCCGACGGGGGCAATCAGCCCCAGCATTTT	CASSIPDGGNQPQHF
.	TRBJ2-2	TRBV24-1	once	TGTGCCACTTCAGGGAACACCGGGGAGCTGTTTTTT	CATSGNTGELFF
.	TRBJ2-7	TRBV11-2	few	TGTGCCAGCAGCTTAGTATGGAGGAGCGAGCAGTACTTC	CASSLVWRSEQYF
.	TRBJ2-7	TRBV18	.	TGTGCCAGCTCAAGGGGGGGAGCCTACGAGCAGTACTTC	CASSRGGAYEQYF
.	TRBJ1-1	TRBV6-5	.	TGTGCCAGCACTACGGGGTCTCGGACTGAAGCTTTCTTT	CASTTGSRTEAFF
.	TRBJ2-2	TRBV5-1	.	TGCGCCAGCAGCTTGGTCGCCAGGGACACCGGGGAGCTGTTTTTT	CASSLVARDTGELFF
TRBD1	TRBJ2-1	TRBV7-8	.	TGTGCCAGCAGCCGAGACAGGGGGTGGAACAATGAGCAGTTCTTC	CASSRDRGWNNEQFF
.	TRBJ1-5	TRBV19	.	TGTGCCAGTCAGGACACGAGCAGCAATCAGCCCCAGCATTTT	CASQDTSSNQPQHF
TRBD2	TRBJ2-7	TRBV10-2	.	TGCGCCAGCAGTGGGACTAGGTACTACGAGCAGTACTTC	CASSGTRYYEQYF
TRBD1	TRBJ2-5	TRBV10-3	.	TGTGCCATCAGTGAGCCGCGGGGCGGGACAGGGGGTGCAGAGACCCAGTACTTC	CAISEPRGGTGGAETQYF
.	TRBJ2-3	TRBV7-8	.	TGTGCCAGCAGCTTAGCGCCCCAGACTAGTTGGTATTTT	CASSLAPQTSWYF
.	TRBJ1-5	TRBV6-5	once	TGTGCCAGCGGCGACGGGATGTATAGCAATCAGCCCCAGCATTTT	CASGDGMYSNQPQHF
TRBD1	TRBJ1-2	TRBV5-1	.	TGCGCCAGCAGCTCCTCCGGGACAGGGCTCGGCTACACCTTC	CASSSSGTGLGYTF
TRBD2	TRBJ2-3	TRBV7-2	once	TGTGCCAGCAGCTTAGGGTCCCTAGCGGGAGGAGGGTTCACAGATACGCAGTATTTT	CASSLGSLAGGGFTDTQYF
.	TRBJ2-7	TRBV7-7	.	TGTGCCAGCAGCTTAAATGAGGGCTACGAGCAGTACTTC	CASSLNEGYEQYF
.	TRBJ2-2	TRBV11-2	few	TGTGCCAGCAGCTTAAGCCCGAACACCGGGGAGCTGTTTTTT	CASSLSPNTGELFF
TRBD1	TRBJ1-2	TRBV27	.	TGTGCCAGCAGCCACAGGGGGCGCGGCTATGGCTACACCTTC	CASSHRGRGYGYTF
TRBD1	TRBJ1-4	TRBV5-4	.	TGTGCCAGCAGCCTGCGACAGGGTCAGGTGAATGAAAAACTGTTTTTT	CASSLRQGQVNEKLFF
.	TRBJ2-2	TRBV25-1	.	TGTGCCAGCGAATGGGGCCGCGGCACCGGGGAGCTGTTTTTT	CASEWGRGTGELFF
TRBD1	TRBJ1-2	TRBV24-1	.	TGTGCCACCAGTGAAGTTACCGGGACAGGGCATTATGGCTACACCTTC	CATSEVTGTGHYGYTF
TRBD1	TRBJ1-1	TRBV27	.	TGTGCCAGCAGCACATTGGGACAGGCCATGAACACTGAAGCTTTCTTT	CASSTLGQAMNTEAFF
.	TRBJ2-1	TRBV19	few	TGTGCCAGTGGGAGCCTCTCCTACAATGAGCAGTTCTTC	CASGSLSYNEQFF
.	TRBJ2-2	TRBV10-2	.	TGCGCCAGCAGTATTTCGGGGGGACAGGTGGACACCGGGGAGCTGTTTTTT	CASSISGGQVDTGELFF
TRBD1	TRBJ1-1	TRBV12-3/TRBV12-4	.	TGTGCCAGCAGCCGGACAGGGAACACTGAAGCTTTCTTT	CASSRTGNTEAFF
TRBD1	TRBJ1-5	TRBV6-2/TRBV6-3	.	TGTGCCAGCAGCCCGGGGACAGGGAGAGTCAATCAGCCCCAGCATTTT	CASSPGTGRVNQPQHF
.	TRBJ2-2	TRBV5-1	.	TGCGCCAGCAGCTTGAGACAGGGAGGCACCGGGGAGCTGTTTTTT	CASSLRQGGTGELFF
.	TRBJ2-3	TRBV6-5	.	TGTGCCAGCAGTTACTACTCAGGGAAGAGCACAGATACGCAGTATTTT	CASSYYSGKSTDTQYF
.	TRBJ2-1	TRBV5-8	once	TGTGCCAGCAGCTCTGGGACTCGTCCTTACAATGAGCAGTTCTTC	CASSSGTRPYNEQFF
TRBD1	TRBJ1-6	TRBV5-1	.	TGCGCCAGCAGCTTATACGGGACAGGGGGGAATTCACCCCTCCACTTT	CASSLYGTGGNSPLHF
TRBD2	TRBJ2-3	TRBV27	.	TGTGCCAGCAGTTTACGGCGGGAGCGCACTAGCACAGATACGCAGTATTTT	CASSLRRERTSTDTQYF
TRBD2	TRBJ2-1	TRBV14	.	TGTGCCAGCAGCCAAGTGACTAGCAGGCGTGAGCAGTTCTTC	CASSQVTSRREQFF
TRBD1	TRBJ2-1	TRBV29-1	.	TGCAGCGTCCCCACAGGGGGCGCTGGCTACAATGAGCAGTTCTTC	CSVPTGGAGYNEQFF
TRBD2	TRBJ2-5	TRBV5-4	.	TGTGCCAGCAGCTTACCGGGACTAGCAGAGACCCAGTACTTC	CASSLPGLAETQYF